This TCR beta chain was obtained from a study of PD-1 blockade in mismatch repair-deficient tumors. Study outcomes and limitations: After pembrolizumab, tumor-resident clones rose rapidly, then generally contracted before radiologic responses.

As regards this clone: Its antigen is as yet unknown.

Per the germline V gene, CDR1 is SGHRS and CDR2 is YFSETQ. This CDR3 has 14 residues. Trimming shortened V by 5 bases and J by 2 bases, and 11 bases separated the two germline ends. Every patient had mismatch repair deficiency by PCR or immunohistochemistry. The repertoire was sequenced with immunoSEQ multiplex PCR; TCRdb's copy has only in-frame clones and lacks some. The data contain 35,000 or so clones, 85% of them seen just once; the ten biggest clones take up under 5%. V usage is TRBV5-1 and J usage is TRBJ1-5; the D gene is possibly TRBD1 (5 bases). The material sequenced was peripheral blood, taken roughly 76 weeks after starting pembrolizumab. The sequence came from an adult with mismatch repair-deficient cancer. The CDR3: CASSKGNGNQPQHF. DNA of the CDR3: TGCGCCAGCAGTAAGGGGAATGGCAATCAGCCCCAGCATTTT.